These 26 T cell receptor beta chains came from one sample sequenced in a study of T-cell reconstitution after alpha-beta-depleted transplantation in children. This sample's TCRbeta library carried unique molecular identifier barcodes. TCRdb fed the PCR reads into MiXCR, producing one record per CDR3 protein. The table records a few hundred thousand distinct CDR3 sequences, 20% of them present only once. The material sequenced was PBMCs from the stem cell graft donor, taken from the stem cell graft. Receptor source: a human donor who donated a stem cell graft to a child with acute myeloid leukemia.

The rearrangement links TRBV12-5 to TRBJ1-1; possible D gene TRBD1, 5 bases. Trimming removed 6 bases from V and 2 bases from J, with 10 bases in between. The germline CDR1 and CDR2 sequences are LGHNT and FRNRAP. This CDR3 contains 13 residues. The CDR3 DNA follows: TGTGCTAGTGGCCGTGACAGCAACACTGAAGCTTTCTTT. This translates into CASGRDSNTEAFF.

The table lists this clonotype with many counts. The V call is TRBV12-3 or TRBV12-4, the J call TRBJ2-7; D unclear. The V end lost 2 bases, the J end lost 6 bases, and 14 bases lay between the germline ends. The CDR3 runs to 14 residues. CDR3 in amino acids: CASSLNRGSSEQYF. The CDR3 DNA follows: TGTGCCAGCAGTTTAAATCGAGGATCCAGCGAGCAGTACTTC.

This clonotype came up many times. V usage is TRBV7-9 and J usage is TRBJ2-7; weak D call: TRBD1 (5 bases). The CDR3 covers 14 residues. V lost 5 bases and J 5 bases, leaving 16 bases between the germline ends. Germline CDR1 and CDR2: SEHNR and FQNEAQ (reference sequence). CDR3 bases: TGTGCCAGCAGCCCACCTGGGGCCACCCACGAGCAGTACTTC. This codes for CASSPPGATHEQYF.

This clonotype was detected a few times. This sequence joins TRBV6-2 or TRBV6-3 and TRBJ2-3; D might be TRBD1 (6 bases). Germline CDR1 reads MNHEY; CDR2 reads SVGEGT. The V end was cut by 4 bases, the J end by 4 bases, with 12 bases between. This CDR3 contains 14 residues. The CDR3 DNA reads TGTGCCAGCAGTTCGGGACACCACGCAGATACGCAGTATTTT. This gives the protein CASSSGHHADTQYF.

This clonotype came up a few times. This chain links TRBV28 with TRBJ2-5, with 8 bases matching TRBD1. CDR1 and CDR2 (germline): MDHEN, SYDVKM. V lost 7 bases, J lost 4 bases, and 5 bases stayed unmatched. The length of the CDR3 is 13 residues. For the CDR3, the DNA is TGTGCCAGCACCCGAGACAGGGGAGAGACCCAGTACTTC. This encodes CASTRDRGETQYF. Complete variable domain (other parts from reference TRBV28 and TRBJ2-5): DVKVTQSSRYLVKRTGEKVFLECVQDMDHENMFWYRQDPGLGLRLIYFSYDVKMKEKGDIPEGYSVSREKKERFSLILESASTNQTSMYLCASTRDRGETQYFGPGTRLLVL.

This chain uses TRBV20-1 with TRBJ2-2; perhaps TRBD2 as D (6 bases). The CDR3 has 14 residues. Between the trimmed V and J ends, which lost 1 base and 3 bases, there was a span of 9 bases. The V gene's germline CDR1 is DFQATT and CDR2 SNEGSKA (reference sequence). CDR3 in DNA: TGCAGTGCTAGAGGTATAGCGGACACCGGGGAGCTGTTTTTT. Translation gives CSARGIADTGELFF.

A few counts support this clonotype. The V and J genes are TRBV29-1 and TRBJ1-2, with D perhaps TRBD1 (5 bases). Germline assignment: CDR1 SQVTM and CDR2 ANQGSEA. The CDR3 is 15 residues long. With 4 bases removed from V and 4 bases from J, the gap between germline ends came to 19 bases. The CDR3 sequence: CSVVGVQGEVYGYTF. The CDR3 DNA sequence: TGCAGCGTTGTCGGGGTCCAGGGTGAGGTCTATGGCTACACCTTC.

To note about this clonotype: Sequence at one end of the junction differs from germline and may be a read error. The V gene is TRBV2, the J gene TRBJ1-1, with D perhaps TRBD1 (5 bases). The germline gives CDR1 SNHLY, CDR2 FYNNEI. The CDR3 runs 15 residues. The CDR3 DNA follows: TGTGCCAGCGGAGAGGGGTTTTTAGTAAACACTGGAGCTTTCTTT. Its protein product is CASGEGFLVNTGAFF.

This clonotype occurred a few times. A read error may produce the germline difference seen at one junction end. The chain has TRBV4-3 and TRBJ2-1; no definite D call. CDR1 is LGHNA, CDR2 YSLEER, per germline. The CDR3 loop spans 17 amino acids. The CDR3 protein is CASSQDSSARAYNEQFF. The CDR3 DNA sequence: TGCGCCAGCAGCCAAGATTCCAGCGCCAGAGCCTACAATGAGCAGTTCTTT.

This chain uses TRBV28 with TRBJ2-3; weak D call: TRBD2 (6 bases). Trimming removed 3 bases at V and 8 bases at J, with 15 bases between. The CDR3 length is 14 residues. Looked up from germline, CDR1 is MDHEN and CDR2 is SYDVKM. CDR3: CASSFGGRVGTQYF. Written as DNA, the CDR3 is TGTGCCAGCAGTTTCGGAGGGAGAGTTGGTACGCAGTATTTT. Combining the CDR3 with reference TRBV28 and TRBJ2-3 gives the whole variable domain DVKVTQSSRYLVKRTGEKVFLECVQDMDHENMFWYRQDPGLGLRLIYFSYDVKMKEKGDIPEGYSVSREKKERFSLILESASTNQTSMYLCASSFGGRVGTQYFGPGTRLTVL.

In its sample, this clonotype was seen a few times. The gene calls are TRBV30 and TRBJ2-7, with D perhaps TRBD1 (5 bases). Trimming removed 4 bases at V and 8 bases at J, with 15 bases between. The length of the CDR3 is 12 residues. In germline, CDR1 is GTSNPN, CDR2 SVGIG (reference sequence). DNA for the CDR3: TGTGCCTGGAATCAAGGGGTGGAAAAGCAGTACTTC. As protein: CAWNQGVEKQYF.

This clonotype came up a few times. CDR3 sequence reads: CSVAMAGGSYNEQFF. CDR3 coding DNA: TGCAGCGTTGCGATGGCGGGAGGCTCCTACAATGAGCAGTTCTTC. V usage is TRBV29-1 and J usage is TRBJ2-1, with 8 bases matching TRBD2. With 4 bases clipped from V and 0 bases from J, the junction kept 5 bases outside the gene matches. This CDR3 comprises 15 residues. Germline-derived CDR1 and CDR2 are SQVTM and ANQGSEA.

The chain joins TRBV9 to TRBJ2-3, with 9 nucleotides matching TRBD2. J lost 2 bases, V lost 0 bases, and 4 bases had no gene match. In germline, CDR1 is SGDLS, CDR2 YYNGEE. This CDR3 contains 16 residues. Here the CDR3 DNA reads TGTGCCAGCAGCGTAGCAAGCGGGAGGTCCACAGATACGCAGTATTTT. Translated, it gives CASSVASGRSTDTQYF.

V usage is TRBV28 and J usage is TRBJ2-1; a weak D match, TRBD1 (5 bases). V shed 5 bases and J shed 14 bases, with 13 bases lying between them. Looked up from germline, CDR1 is MDHEN and CDR2 is SYDVKM. The length of the CDR3 is 11 residues. CDR3 protein: CASSVDRSKFF. Here the CDR3 DNA reads TGTGCCAGCAGTGTCGACAGAAGTAAGTTCTTC.

This clonotype was found many times. The rearrangement joins TRBV29-1 to TRBJ2-1; the match to TRBD1 covers 10 bases. The germline V gene has CDR1 SQVTM and CDR2 ANQGSEA. This CDR3 is 13 amino acids long. Trimming removed 6 bases from V and 7 bases from J; junction bases left unmatched: 6. The CDR3 sequence is CSVGTGEKNEQFF. The CDR3 DNA sequence: TGCAGCGTGGGGACAGGGGAAAAAAATGAGCAGTTCTTC.

This clonotype has just a few counts. The chain has TRBV12-3 or TRBV12-4 and TRBJ2-2; tentatively, D is TRBD1 or TRBD2 (5 bases each). The CDR3 loop spans 12 amino acids. Trimming cost V 10 bases and J 7 bases, with 13 bases left between them. The DNA of the CDR3 is TGTGCCACCCGAGGGGTGAACGGGGAGCTGTTTTTT. Its protein is CATRGVNGELFF.

The chain recombines TRBV28 with TRBJ2-1; D might be TRBD2 (6 bases). This CDR3 comprises 20 residues. The V and J ends lost 3 bases and 6 bases respectively, with 30 bases between them. Germline V CDR1 and CDR2: MDHEN, SYDVKM. In nucleotides, the CDR3 is TGTGCCAGCAGTTTTTTTTATGCGGGGACGTCGAAGGGACGAAGCAATGAGCAGTTCTTC. Residues: CASSFFYAGTSKGRSNEQFF.

The genes are TRBV20-1 and TRBJ2-1; unclear D gene. CDR3 length: 15 residues. Deletions cut 3 bases from V and 4 bases from J, with 16 bases between. Germline-derived CDR1 and CDR2 are DFQATT and SNEGSKA (reference sequence). The CDR3 DNA sequence: TGCAGTGCTAGCCCCACCACAGCGTTTTACAATGAGCAGTTCTTC. It translates to CSASPTTAFYNEQFF.

This clonotype was seen a few times. The chain joins TRBV15 to TRBJ2-5; TRBD2 aligns across 12 bases. After removal of 1 base from V and 5 bases from J, the junction contained 11 bases not matched to a gene. The CDR3 loop spans 18 amino acids. The V gene's germline CDR1 is LNHNV and CDR2 YYDKDF (reference sequence). The CDR3 DNA sequence: TGTGCCACCAGCAGAGGCCCTAGCGGGAGGGCCTTGAGTGAGACCCAGTACTTC. Translation: CATSRGPSGRALSETQYF.

Remarks on this clonotype: One junction end does not reproduce the germline sequence, and a read error may be involved. The V and J genes are TRBV7-7 and TRBJ2-1, with a tentative D call TRBD1 (6 bases). From germline, CDR1 is SSHAT and CDR2 FNYEAQ (reference sequence). The CDR3 is 16 residues long. Written as DNA, the CDR3 is TGTGCTAGCATTCTACCACGGGACATAGGCTCCCCCCAGCAGTTCTTC. Amino acid sequence: CASILPRDIGSPQQFF.

The chain links TRBV7-2 to TRBJ1-3; D remains unclear. The CDR3 is 16 residues long. Germline V gene lookup returns CDR1 SGHTA and CDR2 FQGNSA. Between the trimmed V and J ends, which lost 4 bases and 0 bases, there was a span of 13 bases. CDR3: CASSSRASPSGNTIYF. In DNA form, the CDR3 reads TGTGCCAGCAGCTCTAGGGCATCCCCCTCTGGAAACACCATATATTTT. Full variable domain (missing parts from reference TRBV7-2 and TRBJ1-3): GAGVSQSPSNKVTEKGKDVELRCDPISGHTALYWYRQSLGQGLEFLIYFQGNSAPDKSGLPSDRFSAERTGGSVSTLTIQRTQQEDSAVYLCASSSRASPSGNTIYFGEGSWLTVV.

V usage is TRBV24-1 and J usage is TRBJ2-2, with D uncertain. The CDR3 contains 14 residues. Germline lookup yields CDR1 KGHDR and CDR2 SFDVKD. Trimming removed 1 base from V and 5 bases from J, with 7 bases in between. This CDR3 is CATSDFTETGELFF. CDR3 DNA: TGTGCCACCAGTGATTTCACAGAGACCGGGGAGCTGTTTTTT.

The chain employs TRBV28 and TRBJ1-1; 8 bases are a match to TRBD1. Losses at the gene ends were 9 bases for V and 5 bases for J; bases not matched to a gene: 5. CDR3 length equals 12 residues. Germline values: CDR1 MDHEN, CDR2 SYDVKM. The CDR3 coding sequence is TGTGCCAGTCTGACAGGGGTGACTGAAGCTTTCTTT. Translated, it gives CASLTGVTEAFF.

This sequence joins TRBV27 and TRBJ1-1, with D perhaps TRBD1 (5 bases). The CDR3 totals 13 residues. The V end lost 3 bases, the J end lost 8 bases, and 13 bases lay between the germline ends. Germline CDR1 is MNHEY and CDR2 is SMNVEV (reference sequence). The CDR3 is CASSFRGMDEAFF. Here the CDR3 DNA reads TGTGCCAGCAGTTTTAGGGGAATGGACGAAGCTTTCTTT.

This clonotype turned up a few times. The chain recombines TRBV28 with TRBJ2-7; D ambiguous. Per the germline V gene, CDR1 is MDHEN and CDR2 is SYDVKM. V lost 4 bases to trimming and J lost 5 bases, with 12 bases between them. The CDR3 runs to 13 residues. The CDR3: CASSSRTINEQYF. The DNA for the CDR3 is TGTGCCAGCAGTTCCCGGACCATAAACGAGCAGTACTTC.

This clonotype was seen ten or more times. The chain uses TRBV20-1 and TRBJ2-5; D not certain. Between the trimmed V and J ends, which lost 3 bases and 4 bases, there was a span of 21 bases. Germline CDR1 is DFQATT and CDR2 is SNEGSKA (reference sequence). CDR3 length: 16 amino acids. The CDR3 reads CSASPLLGGRRETQYF. The CDR3 DNA reads as TGCAGTGCTAGTCCTCTTTTGGGCGGAAGAAGAGAGACCCAGTACTTC.